This paragraph reports one T cell receptor (beta chain). Its antigen is not known. The CDR3 has 15 amino acids. V was clipped by 3 bases and J by 0 bases; unmatched bases: 2. Germline CDR1 and CDR2: SGHNT and YYREEE (reference sequence). The sample is drawn from a study of T cell responses to AZD1222 COVID-19 vaccine. The table came from immunoSEQ multiplex PCR; TCRdb's copy has only in-frame clones and leaves some out. The sample yields approximately 110,000 clones, about 90% seen once. Broader study findings: Donor demographics were predominantly white British with a female majority; clonal diversity may be underestimated.

The specimen comprised peripheral blood, sampled on day 0 of AZD1222 vaccination. This chain uses TRBV5-4 with TRBJ2-1; 8 nucleotides match TRBD2. The clonotype comes from an adult in good health. In nucleotides, the CDR3 is TGTGCCAGCAGCTCGGGAGGGAGCTCCTACAATGAGCAGTTCTTC. It is translated as CASSSGGSSYNEQFF.